This T cell receptor (beta chain) emerged from a study of prognosis after radiotherapy for stage I lung cancer. Study as a whole: Patients received 3 to 5 SBRT fractions with a biologically effective dose of at least 100 Gy.

The study's findings and limits: Post-treatment Shannon entropy following stereotactic body radiation therapy was lower among patients who developed distant metastases.

Two-round multiplex PCR amplified TCR beta CDR3 from genomic DNA. During first-round PCR, primers specific to each TRBV and TRBJ gene were used. Each CDR3 protein gets one entry after TCRdb re-called the multiplex PCR reads with MiXCR. The sample lists more than 25,000 distinct CDR3 sequences; less than 35% were seen once. Peripheral blood, around 6 milliliters per draw, was collected at each of two time points. The CDR3 runs to 14 residues. Germline CDR1 and CDR2: GTSNPN and SVGIG (reference sequence). The germline V and J ends were trimmed by 0 bases and 6 bases, with 11 bases remaining between them. There are many counts of this clonotype. Its antigen is currently unknown.

The receptor comes from a donor over 45 with non-small cell lung cancer. V is TRBV30 and J is TRBJ1-4, with D tentatively TRBD1 (6 bases). The starting material was PBMCs, obtained before or after stereotactic body radiation therapy (not recorded which). CDR3 DNA sequence: TGTGCCTGGAGTGTAGGGGGGGACGATGAAAAACTGTTTTTT. Amino acids: CAWSVGGDDEKLFF.